This passage covers 18 T cell receptor beta chains from one sample sequenced in a study of T-cell reconstitution after alpha-beta-depleted transplantation in children. Unique molecular identifiers were incorporated when the TCRbeta library was constructed. TCRdb called the PCR reads again in MiXCR, with one record for every CDR3 protein. The sample yields some 72,000 distinct CDR3 sequences, approximately 7.3% seen once. The material sequenced was PBMCs from the stem cell graft donor, taken from the stem cell graft. The source of these receptors is a human donor who donated a stem cell graft to a child with acute lymphoblastic leukemia.

This clonotype was recorded many times. This chain connects TRBV5-1 to TRBJ1-3; D not resolved. This CDR3 spans 13 amino acids. V gave up 5 bases and J gave up 0 bases, with 6 bases separating them. Germline V lookup: CDR1 SGHRS, CDR2 YFSETQ. The CDR3: CASRTNSGNTIYF. CDR3 DNA sequence: TGCGCCAGCAGGACAAACTCTGGAAACACCATATATTTT.

Sample share makes this clonotype medium-sized. This sequence joins TRBV20-1 and TRBJ2-2, with 10 bases aligning to TRBD2. Germline V gene data show CDR1 as DFQATT and CDR2 as SNEGSKA (reference sequence). After removal of 0 bases from V and 3 bases from J, the junction contained 1 base not matched to a gene. CDR3 length: 15 amino acids. DNA for the CDR3: TGCAGTGCTAGAGATCTAGCGGGAGACACCGGGGAGCTGTTTTTT. It encodes CSARDLAGDTGELFF.

This clonotype showed up many times. The V call is TRBV3-1, the J call TRBJ1-1; possible D gene TRBD1, 6 bases. Trimming removed 0 bases at V and 3 bases at J, with 20 bases between. This CDR3 has 18 residues. CDR1 is LGHDT and CDR2 is YNNKEL in the germline V gene (reference sequence). The CDR3 bases are TGTGCCAGCAGCCAAGATCTTATCGGGGGGCGAAGGGACACTGAAGCTTTCTTT. Translating it yields CASSQDLIGGRRDTEAFF.

This clonotype has ten or more counts. The CDR3 DNA reads TGTGCCACCAGCAGAGATGGGGGCAGGGGGCCGTCGGATACGCAGTATTTT. Translation gives CATSRDGGRGPSDTQYF. J is TRBJ2-3 and V is TRBV15, with 8 positions matching TRBD1. Germline values: CDR1 LNHNV, CDR2 YYDKDF (reference sequence). The CDR3 is 17 amino acids. With 0 bases clipped from V and 6 bases from J, the junction kept 11 bases outside the gene matches.

This clonotype came up many times. This chain uses TRBV7-3 with TRBJ1-4; no reliable D call. CDR3 size: 13 residues. Per germline, CDR1 SGHTA and CDR2 FQGTGA. Trimming removed 2 bases from V and 13 bases from J, with 14 bases in between. CDR3 DNA: TGTGCCAGCAGCTTACGAGCCCTGGGAGGACTGTTTTTT. This codes for CASSLRALGGLFF.

This clonotype was observed many times. This sequence joins TRBV6-2 or TRBV6-3 and TRBJ2-1; 11 bases align to TRBD2. The CDR3 contains 15 residues. The trim removed 4 bases at V and 2 bases at J, leaving 1 base unmatched. Germline lookup yields CDR1 MNHEY and CDR2 SVGEGT. CDR3 DNA: TGTGCCAGCAGTTTTAGCGGGGGGGCCTACAATGAGCAGTTCTTC. As protein: CASSFSGGAYNEQFF.

This clonotype showed up just a few times. V usage is TRBV10-3 and J usage is TRBJ1-1; D ambiguous. V lost 0 bases to trimming and J lost 1 base, with 9 bases between them. CDR1 is ENHRY and CDR2 is SYGVKD in the germline V gene. The CDR3 is made up of 15 amino acids. The CDR3 is CAISESQERNTEAFF. The DNA of the CDR3 is TGTGCCATCAGTGAGTCGCAGGAGAGGAACACTGAAGCTTTCTTT.

This clonotype has a handful of counts. The rearrangement joins TRBV7-9 to TRBJ2-2; weak D call: TRBD1 (5 bases). Per the germline V gene, CDR1 is SEHNR and CDR2 is FQNEAQ (reference sequence). This CDR3 has 15 residues. V lost 5 bases to trimming and J lost 3 bases, with 13 bases between them. Here the CDR3 DNA reads TGTGCCAGCAGCCCTGGACACCAATACACCGGGGAGCTGTTTTTT. Its translation is CASSPGHQYTGELFF.

This clonotype was found many times. The gene calls are TRBV7-9 and TRBJ2-7, with D possibly matching TRBD2 (5 bases). There are 14 residues in the CDR3. V lost 1 base to trimming and J lost 7 bases, with 14 bases between them. Germline loops: CDR1 SEHNR, CDR2 FQNEAQ (reference sequence). Written as DNA, the CDR3 is TGTGCCAGCAGCTTAGGGACCCCAACGGGGGAGCAGTACTTC. This codes for CASSLGTPTGEQYF.

This clonotype was found many times. This chain uses TRBV7-3 with TRBJ1-3; D is unresolved. CDR1 SGHTA and CDR2 FQGTGA come from the germline V gene. V was clipped by 4 bases and J by 0 bases, with 10 bases between them. CDR3 length: 15 amino acids. The DNA of the CDR3 is TGTGCCAGCAGCTCCGAAGGGTTCTCTGGAAACACCATATATTTT. Its translation is CASSSEGFSGNTIYF.

In its sample, this clonotype was seen many times. The chain uses TRBV29-1 and TRBJ1-1; D not resolved. The CDR3 runs 11 residues. V lost 2 bases to trimming and J lost 5 bases, with 6 bases between them. The V gene's germline CDR1 is SQVTM and CDR2 ANQGSEA. The CDR3 DNA is TGCAGCGTTGAATCGGGGACTGAAGCTTTCTTT. It translates to CSVESGTEAFF.

The rearrangement uses TRBV7-3 and TRBJ2-3; D is perhaps TRBD1 (6 bases). Trimming took off 3 bases at V and 6 bases at J, with 28 bases between the two ends. The CDR3 runs 19 residues. CDR1 SGHTA and CDR2 FQGTGA come from the germline V gene. The CDR3 is CASSFNPQGKAVKVDTQYF. The CDR3 coding sequence is TGTGCCAGCAGCTTTAACCCTCAGGGGAAGGCGGTAAAGGTCGATACGCAGTATTTT. Complete variable domain (other parts from reference TRBV7-3 and TRBJ2-3): GAGVSQTPSNKVTEKGKYVELRCDPISGHTALYWYRQSLGQGPEFLIYFQGTGAADDSGLPNDRFFAVRPEGSVSTLKIQRTERGDSAVYLCASSFNPQGKAVKVDTQYFGPGTRLTVL.

To note about this clonotype: Germline is not matched at one junction end, which may reflect a read error. The V gene is TRBV4-2, the J gene TRBJ1-2; D possibly corresponds to TRBD1 (5 bases). Germline V lookup: CDR1 LGHNA, CDR2 YNFKEQ. The CDR3 contains 15 residues. The chain's CDR3 is CASSQEDGGNYRYTF. CDR3 coding DNA: TGTGCCAGCAGCCAAGAGGACGGGGGTAACTATCGCTACACCTTC.

This clonotype showed up just a few times. The chain recombines TRBV5-4 with TRBJ2-1; D is undetermined. Trimming took 4 bases from V and 4 from J, leaving 9 bases between them. Germline lookup yields CDR1 SGHNT and CDR2 YYREEE (reference sequence). The CDR3 runs 13 residues. CDR3 bases: TGTGCCAGCAGCCTAGGAGATTACAATGAGCAGTTCTTC. Protein product: CASSLGDYNEQFF.

Many counts were recorded for this clonotype. The chain links TRBV27 to TRBJ2-3; TRBD1 aligns across 9 bases. Germline V gives CDR1 MNHEY, CDR2 SMNVEV (reference sequence). The CDR3 extends over 13 amino acids. V lost 10 bases to trimming and J lost 4 bases; unmatched junction nucleotides: 6. In DNA form, the CDR3 reads TGTGCCATCAGGGACAGGGCTGCAGATACGCAGTATTTT. Translating gives CAIRDRAADTQYF.

This clonotype came up a few times. The chain is built from TRBV5-1 and TRBJ1-1; no clear D gene. Trimming removed 6 bases at V and 3 bases at J, with 12 bases between. In germline, CDR1 is SGHRS, CDR2 YFSETQ. CDR3 length: 13 residues. This chain's CDR3 is CASNRGEDTEAFF. In DNA form, the CDR3 reads TGCGCCAGCAACAGAGGCGAGGACACTGAAGCTTTCTTT.

This clonotype was counted at least ten times. V usage is TRBV6-5 and J usage is TRBJ2-5; D perhaps matches TRBD2 (7 bases). Trimming cost V 8 bases and J 2 bases, with 12 bases left between them. The CDR3 totals 13 residues. Germline CDR1 MNHEY, CDR2 SVGAGI. CDR3 DNA sequence: TGTGCCAGCGGGGGGGCCCCTCAAGAGACCCAGTACTTC. Amino acids: CASGGAPQETQYF.

The chain links TRBV6-2 or TRBV6-3 to TRBJ2-2, with D hard to call. The V and J ends lost 6 bases and 1 base respectively, with 9 bases between them. This CDR3 region has 14 residues. The germline V gene has CDR1 MNHEY and CDR2 SVGEGT. CDR3: CASSLDMNTGELFF. In DNA form, the CDR3 reads TGTGCCAGCAGCCTCGACATGAACACCGGGGAGCTGTTTTTT.